A selection of T cell receptor beta chains follows, all from one sample in a study of T-cell reconstitution after alpha-beta-depleted transplantation in children. Via MiXCR, TCRdb re-called the PCR reads, giving one row per CDR3 protein. The profile shows 700,000 to 850,000 distinct CDR3 sequences, about 16% of them singletons. The specimen comprised PBMCs, mostly from graft donor cells, sampled 360 days after TCRalphabeta/CD19-depleted stem cell transplant. These receptors were obtained from a male patient younger than 18 who had a stem cell transplant for acute lymphoblastic leukemia, so the T cells may come from the graft donor. CDR3s include the opening cysteine and the closing phenylalanine or tryptophan. D genes are given only for firm matches. Part of the rows lack a size; the others show once, few, many or a class for expanded clones.

>few|TRBJ2-1|TRBV4-1|TRBD2
CASSPQGPAGYYNEQFF
TGCGCCAGCAGCCCCCAAGGGCCAGCGGGATACTACAATGAGCAGTTCTTC
>NA|TRBJ2-1|TRBV27|NA
CASSAALSSYNEQFF
TGTGCCAGCAGCGCTGCACTGAGCTCCTACAATGAGCAGTTCTTC
>few|TRBJ2-2|TRBV10-2|NA
CASKRTKNTGELFF
TGCGCCAGCAAACGGACTAAGAACACCGGGGAGCTGTTTTTT
>NA|TRBJ2-1|TRBV6-5|NA
CASSYSTVPAGLNEQFF
TGTGCCAGCAGTTATTCCACCGTTCCCGCGGGCCTAAATGAGCAGTTCTTC
>NA|TRBJ1-5|TRBV12-3/TRBV12-4|TRBD1
CASSSGTGGWGNQPQHF
TGTGCCAGCAGTTCCGGGACAGGGGGCTGGGGCAATCAGCCCCAGCATTTT
>few|TRBJ1-1|TRBV7-9|NA
CASSLVEGLMRHTEAFF
TGTGCCAGCAGCTTAGTAGAGGGGTTGATGAGGCACACTGAAGCTTTCTTT
>NA|TRBJ2-3|TRBV5-6|NA
CASRGFLVLGKDTQYF
TGTGCCAGCAGAGGGTTTTTGGTCCTGGGAAAAGATACGCAGTATTTT
>few|TRBJ2-5|TRBV5-1|NA
CASSLAGLAYMGQETQYF
TGCGCCAGCAGCTTGGCGGGTCTAGCCTACATGGGTCAAGAGACCCAGTACTTC
>NA|TRBJ2-7|TRBV9|TRBD1
CASSPTRQGAGEQYF
TGTGCCAGCAGCCCTACGAGGCAGGGGGCAGGCGAGCAGTACTTC
>few|TRBJ2-7|TRBV5-1|TRBD1
CASSLQGRHIHEQYF
TGCGCCAGCAGCTTACAGGGGCGCCACATTCACGAGCAGTACTTC
>NA|TRBJ2-2|TRBV24-1|TRBD1
CATSEARTGDTGELFF
TGTGCCACCAGTGAGGCCCGAACAGGGGACACCGGGGAGCTGTTTTTT
>NA|TRBJ2-7|TRBV3-1|NA
CASSQGGLISYEQYF
TGTGCCAGCAGCCAAGGGGGGTTGATCTCCTACGAGCAGTACTTC
>NA|TRBJ2-2|TRBV7-3|NA
CASSLIGGQNTGELFF
TGTGCCAGCAGCTTAATCGGGGGGCAAAACACCGGGGAGCTGTTTTTT
>few|TRBJ2-7|TRBV20-1|TRBD2
CSALSGLAGYEQYF
TGCAGTGCTTTATCGGGACTAGCGGGCTACGAGCAGTACTTC
>many|TRBJ2-3|TRBV9|NA
CASSVVGVGGTDTQYF
TGTGCCAGCAGCGTAGTGGGAGTGGGGGGCACAGATACGCAGTATTTT
>few|TRBJ2-2|TRBV12-3/TRBV12-4|NA
CASSETYNTGELFF
TGTGCCAGCAGCGAGACATACAACACCGGGGAGCTGTTTTTT
>few|TRBJ2-1|TRBV5-1|NA
CASSMGPRARKSYNEQFF
TGCGCCAGCAGCATGGGCCCACGGGCGCGGAAATCCTACAATGAGCAGTTCTTC
>once|TRBJ2-7|TRBV3-1|NA
CASSLGPITSYEQYF
TGTGCCAGCAGCCTCGGGCCAATCACCTCCTACGAGCAGTACTTC
>few|TRBJ1-6|TRBV7-9|TRBD1
CASSSPGTVPSPLHF
TGTGCCAGCAGCTCCCCCGGGACAGTGCCTTCACCCCTCCACTTT
>NA|TRBJ2-3|TRBV24-1|TRBD2
CATSDPGTSGTDTQYF
TGTGCCACCAGTGATCCCGGGACTAGCGGCACAGATACGCAGTATTTT
>NA|TRBJ2-3|TRBV5-1|TRBD2
CASSLAWVAGGNHIDTQYF
TGCGCCAGCAGCTTGGCCTGGGTAGCGGGAGGCAACCACATCGATACGCAGTATTTT
>few|TRBJ2-1|TRBV12-3/TRBV12-4|TRBD2
CASSYRTGGGGEQFF
TGTGCCAGCAGTTATAGAACGGGAGGAGGCGGTGAGCAGTTCTTC
>many|TRBJ2-1|TRBV4-1|TRBD1
CASSQDQGQGYEQFF
TGCGCCAGCAGCCAAGATCAGGGACAGGGCTATGAGCAGTTCTTC
>many|TRBJ2-3|TRBV29-1|NA
CSTLSRGTDTQYF
TGCAGCACCCTCAGTCGTGGCACAGATACGCAGTATTTT
>NA|TRBJ2-3|TRBV4-2|TRBD2
CASSRSAGLAAPTDTQYF
TGTGCCAGCAGCCGATCCGCCGGACTAGCGGCACCCACAGATACGCAGTATTTT
>once|TRBJ2-3|TRBV5-5|NA
CASSLKQITDTQYF
TGTGCCAGCAGCTTGAAGCAAATCACAGATACGCAGTATTTT
>few|TRBJ2-2|TRBV5-5|NA
CASSLGGASTNTGELFF
TGTGCCAGCAGCTTGGGAGGGGCGTCAACGAACACCGGGGAGCTGTTTTTT
>few|TRBJ2-5|TRBV12-3/TRBV12-4|NA
CASSDPWAGETQYF
TGTGCCAGCAGTGACCCTTGGGCGGGGGAGACCCAGTACTTC
>few|TRBJ2-1|TRBV12-3/TRBV12-4|TRBD1
CASRQGSNEQFF
TGTGCCAGCAGACAGGGGTCCAATGAGCAGTTCTTC
>many|TRBJ2-1|TRBV25-1|NA
CASSSWDHYNEQFF
TGTGCCAGCAGTTCGTGGGACCACTACAATGAGCAGTTCTTC
>few|TRBJ1-3|TRBV7-3|NA
CASSLGAGYLGNTIYF
TGTGCCAGCAGCCTTGGGGCAGGGTATCTCGGAAACACCATATATTTT
>NA|TRBJ2-2|TRBV9|TRBD2
CASSVASAGRNTGELFF
TGTGCCAGCAGCGTAGCTTCAGCGGGACGGAACACCGGGGAGCTGTTTTTT
>NA|TRBJ1-2|TRBV27|NA
CASSNHRTGGTYGYTF
TGTGCCAGCAGTAACCACCGTACAGGAGGGACGTATGGCTACACCTTC
>NA|TRBJ1-3|TRBV7-3|TRBD1
CASSLTGQGGDTIYF
TGTGCCAGCAGCTTAACTGGACAGGGTGGGGACACCATATATTTT
>many|TRBJ1-5|TRBV7-9|TRBD1
CASSLGQGDQPQHF
TGTGCCAGCAGTTTGGGACAGGGCGATCAGCCCCAGCATTTT
>few|TRBJ1-1|TRBV5-1|NA
CASSPPGVGAFF
TGCGCCAGCAGCCCCCCTGGGGTCGGAGCTTTCTTT
>NA|TRBJ2-1|TRBV9|TRBD2
CASSPRDRLAGGLSSYNEQFF
TGTGCCAGCAGCCCCCGCGACCGACTAGCGGGGGGGCTGAGCTCCTACAATGAGCAGTTCTTC
>NA|TRBJ1-5|TRBV7-9|NA
CASSPGWSNQPQHF
TGTGCCAGCAGCCCCGGTTGGAGCAATCAGCCCCAGCATTTT
>many|TRBJ1-6|TRBV5-5|NA
CASSPIRPGRGMSSPLHF
TGTGCCAGCAGTCCGATACGACCGGGACGGGGAATGAGTTCACCCCTCCACTTT
>NA|TRBJ2-4|TRBV5-1|NA
CASSSGFDGIQYF
TGCGCCAGCAGCTCCGGATTTGACGGCATTCAGTACTTC
>few|TRBJ2-7|TRBV9|NA
CASSVGDTGNSYEQYF
TGTGCCAGCAGCGTAGGGGATACGGGCAACTCCTACGAGCAGTACTTC
>few|TRBJ2-7|TRBV4-1|TRBD1
CASSQRGQTPYEQYF
TGCGCCAGCAGCCAACGGGGACAGACCCCCTACGAGCAGTACTTC
>NA|TRBJ2-7|TRBV30|NA
CAWKLGGEQYF
TGTGCCTGGAAGCTTGGCGGCGAGCAGTACTTC
>NA|TRBJ2-7|TRBV24-1|NA
CATSDLASYEQYF
TGTGCCACCAGTGATTTGGCCTCCTACGAGCAGTACTTC
>few|TRBJ2-4|TRBV7-8|TRBD2
CASSLALTSGRVRDIQYF
TGTGCCAGCAGCTTAGCGCTAACTAGCGGGAGGGTAAGGGACATTCAGTACTTC
>many|TRBJ2-1|TRBV29-1|TRBD2
CSVDTGLEVEQFF
TGCAGCGTGGACACAGGACTAGAGGTTGAGCAGTTCTTC